What follows are 27 T cell receptor beta chains derived from one specimen sequenced in a study of blood T cell repertoires in COVID-19. Clones were sequenced by immunoSEQ multiplex PCR, and TCRdb holds only the in-frame ones, with some missing. The profile covers about 120,000 clones, with roughly four fifths appearing a single time and 17% taken by the ten largest. Sequencing used peripheral blood. These receptors all come from a man younger than 40 with COVID-19, enrolled during active disease.

This clone was counted between two and nine times. The V and J genes are TRBV11-3 and TRBJ2-3; tentatively, D is TRBD2 (6 bases). The CDR3 extends over 16 amino acids. In germline, CDR1 is SGHNT, CDR2 YENEEA. The V end lost 1 base, the J end lost 0 bases, and 11 bases lay between the germline ends. The chain's CDR3 is CASSLGTTSSTDTQYF. CDR3 nucleotides: TGTGCCAGCAGCTTAGGGACTACTTCTAGCACAGATACGCAGTATTTT.

This clone appeared a few times. The chain has TRBV27 and TRBJ2-7, with a weak D call TRBD1 (6 bases). The CDR3 has 15 residues. The germline V and J ends were trimmed by 6 bases and 0 bases, with 15 bases remaining between them. Per the germline V gene, CDR1 is MNHEY and CDR2 is SMNVEV (reference sequence). CDR3 residues: CASSLGLRGSYEQYF. In DNA form, the CDR3 reads TGTGCCAGCAGCCTTGGACTCAGGGGCTCCTACGAGCAGTACTTC.

The chain combines TRBV30 with TRBJ1-2, with D hard to call. The CDR3 contains 12 residues. CDR1 is GTSNPN and CDR2 is SVGIG in the germline V gene (reference sequence). V shed 4 bases and J shed 5 bases, with 11 bases lying between them. CDR3 protein: CAWTRPGYGYTF. CDR3 in DNA: TGTGCCTGGACTCGACCGGGGTATGGCTACACCTTC.

The rearrangement joins TRBV10-3 to TRBJ1-6, with 9 bases fitting TRBD1. Germline V gene sequence: CDR1 ENHRY, CDR2 SYGVKD. The CDR3 length is 17 residues. J was trimmed by 0 bases and V by 6 bases; bases with no gene match: 6. CDR3 loop: CAIREGQGSSYNSPLHF. The CDR3 nucleotides are TGTGCCATCAGAGAAGGACAGGGGAGCTCCTATAATTCACCCCTCCACTTT.

This sequence joins TRBV5-5 and TRBJ2-5; D is uncertain. This CDR3 region has 13 residues. From germline, CDR1 is SGHKS and CDR2 YYEKEE (reference sequence). Trimming shortened V by 2 bases and J by 7 bases, and 12 bases separated the two germline ends. The CDR3 DNA is TGTGCCAGCAGCTTTCGTCTCGGTTGGACCCAGTACTTC. Protein product: CASSFRLGWTQYF.

Written as DNA, the CDR3 is TGTGCCAGCAGTACACCACAGGGTCCCTCTGGAAACACCATATATTTT. It encodes CASSTPQGPSGNTIYF. The chain couples TRBV5-5 to TRBJ1-3, with D perhaps matching TRBD1 (6 bases). Germline V gene lookup returns CDR1 SGHKS and CDR2 YYEKEE (reference sequence). V dropped 5 bases and J dropped 0 bases, with 15 bases sitting between them. The length of the CDR3 is 16 residues.

The chain recombines TRBV10-2 with TRBJ2-1; 8 positions agree with TRBD1. The CDR3 contains 14 residues. CDR1 and CDR2 from the germline V gene are WSHSY and SAAADI. V shed 5 bases and J 4 bases; nucleotides not matched to a gene: 4. CDR3 DNA: TGCGCCAGCAGTCAACAGGGGGGTTACAATGAGCAGTTCTTC. Translation: CASSQQGGYNEQFF.

V usage is TRBV6-6 and J usage is TRBJ1-5; D gene unclear. The CDR3 is 14 amino acids. CDR1 MNHNY and CDR2 SVGAGI come from the germline V gene (reference sequence). V lost 4 bases and J 1 base, leaving 8 bases between the germline ends. CDR3 sequence reads: CASSLAGSNQPQHF. In DNA form, the CDR3 reads TGTGCCAGCAGTTTGGCAGGCAGCAATCAGCCCCAGCATTTT.

This sequence joins TRBV27 and TRBJ1-1; TRBD1 is a possible D gene (6 bases). Trimming cost V 6 bases and J 5 bases, with 13 bases left between them. CDR1 is MNHEY, CDR2 SMNVEV, per germline (reference sequence). The CDR3 contains 13 residues. CDR3 DNA sequence: TGTGCCAGCAGCCTAGGACAGCGGACTGAAGCTTTCTTT. It encodes CASSLGQRTEAFF.

The chain recombines TRBV4-3 with TRBJ2-2; 9 bases align to TRBD1. Germline trimming cut 1 base from V and 3 bases from J; bases unmatched to any gene: 3. Looked up from germline, CDR1 is LGHNA and CDR2 is YSLEER. This CDR3 is built from 16 residues. The CDR3 bases are TGCGCCAGCAGCCAAGGGACAGGGGTATACACCGGGGAGCTGTTTTTT. Translating gives CASSQGTGVYTGELFF.

The chain recombines TRBV7-2 with TRBJ2-5; 9 nucleotides match TRBD2. Per germline, CDR1 SGHTA and CDR2 FQGNSA. This CDR3 has 16 amino acids. V lost 0 bases to trimming and J lost 4 bases; unmatched junction nucleotides: 6. The CDR3 DNA sequence: TGTGCCAGCAGCTTAGCGCGCGGGGGGGCTGGAGAGACCCAGTACTTC. This gives the protein CASSLARGGAGETQYF.

This chain uses TRBV12-5 with TRBJ2-5; 8 bases align to TRBD2. Germline V lookup: CDR1 LGHNT, CDR2 FRNRAP. CDR3 size: 14 residues. V dropped 1 base and J dropped 4; count of bases not matched to a gene: 2. CDR3 bases: TGTGCTAGTGGTTTGGGGCTAGCGGGAGAGACCCAGTACTTC. Translating it yields CASGLGLAGETQYF.

V usage is TRBV12-5 and J usage is TRBJ2-1; 7 bases are shared with TRBD1. CDR3 length: 15 amino acids. V lost 5 bases, J lost 7 bases, and 11 bases stayed unmatched. CDR1 LGHNT and CDR2 FRNRAP come from the germline V gene. The chain's CDR3 is CASGGDSALLNEQFF. Written as DNA, the CDR3 is TGTGCTAGTGGTGGGGACAGCGCCCTACTGAATGAGCAGTTCTTC.

The chain joins TRBV4-3 to TRBJ1-2; 10 bases are a match to TRBD1. Germline lookup yields CDR1 LGHNA and CDR2 YSLEER. After removal of 3 bases from V and 2 bases from J, the junction contained 3 bases not matched to a gene. This CDR3 spans 15 amino acids. DNA for the CDR3: TGCGCCAGCAGCCAGGCGACAGGGGGCAACTATGGCTACACCTTC. It is translated as CASSQATGGNYGYTF.

The J gene is TRBJ1-3, the V gene TRBV5-4; TRBD1 might be the D (6 bases). CDR1 and CDR2 from the germline V gene are SGHNT and YYREEE (reference sequence). The CDR3 totals 15 residues. V dropped 5 bases and J dropped 0 bases, with 12 bases sitting between them. As DNA, the CDR3 is TGTGCCAGCAGTACAACAGGGTCCTCTGGAAACACCATATATTTT. Amino acids: CASSTTGSSGNTIYF.

The CDR3 nucleotides read TGTGCCAGCTCTGGTCCAGGGGGCATTCAGCCCCAGCATTTT. It yields the protein CASSGPGGIQPQHF. The genes are TRBV18 and TRBJ1-5, with TRBD1 matching over 8 bases. Germline V gives CDR1 KGHSH, CDR2 LQKENI. Germline trimming cut 6 bases from V and 6 bases from J; bases unmatched to any gene: 7. The CDR3 is 14 amino acids.

The chain combines TRBV14 with TRBJ2-1; maybe TRBD1 (5 bases). The CDR3 totals 17 residues. Germline CDR1 reads SGHDN; CDR2 reads FVKESK. Trimming removed 1 base at V and 5 bases at J, with 18 bases between. The CDR3 DNA reads TGTGCCAGCAGCCAAGTACCTTGGGGCAGGGAAGACAATGAGCAGTTCTTC. Translated: CASSQVPWGREDNEQFF.

V is TRBV19 and J is TRBJ1-2; weak D call: TRBD1 (6 bases). V was clipped by 6 bases and J by 1 base, with 12 bases between them. Germline V CDR1 and CDR2: LNHDA, SQIVND (reference sequence). The CDR3 loop spans 14 amino acids. The DNA for the CDR3 is TGTGCCAGTAGCTTACAGGGCGGTAACTATGGCTACACCTTC. Translated: CASSLQGGNYGYTF.

This sequence joins TRBV18 and TRBJ1-1; TRBD1 matches 7 bases. The germline CDR1 and CDR2 sequences are KGHSH and LQKENI. After removal of 3 bases from V and 8 bases from J, the junction contained 18 bases not matched to a gene. The CDR3 sequence is 17 residues long. The CDR3 spells CASSPTRGARGVSEAFF. The CDR3 nucleotides are TGTGCCAGCTCACCTACTCGAGGGGCCAGGGGGGTATCCGAAGCTTTCTTT. Supplemented by reference TRBV18 and TRBJ1-1, the full variable domain reads NAGVMQNPRHLVRRRGQEARLRCSPMKGHSHVYWYRQLPEEGLKFMVYLQKENIIDESGMPKERFSAEFPKEGPSILRIQQVVRGDSAAYFCASSPTRGARGVSEAFFGQGTRLTVV.

V usage is TRBV28 and J usage is TRBJ2-3; 8 nucleotides agree with TRBD2. V dropped 6 bases and J dropped 8; count of bases not matched to a gene: 22. This CDR3 region has 18 residues. CDR1 is MDHEN, CDR2 SYDVKM, per germline. In nucleotides, the CDR3 is TGTGCCAGCAGCGATAAATTCACCGGGACTAGAGGTTTCGGTACGCAGTATTTT. Its protein product is CASSDKFTGTRGFGTQYF.

The rearrangement joins TRBV21-1 to TRBJ1-3. TRBV21-1 is a documented pseudogene. The CDR3 is made up of 14 amino acids. As DNA, the CDR3 is TGTGCCGGACTAGGACGGCGCTCTGGAAACACCATATATTTT. Protein: CAGLGRRSGNTIYF.

The V call is TRBV7-9, the J call TRBJ1-1, with D tentatively TRBD1 (6 bases). With 1 base removed from V and 11 bases from J, the gap between germline ends came to 14 bases. This CDR3 comprises 13 residues. Germline V CDR1 and CDR2: SEHNR, FQNEAQ (reference sequence). CDR3 amino acids: CASSLGQEVNAFF. CDR3 in DNA: TGTGCCAGCAGCTTAGGACAGGAGGTCAACGCTTTCTTT. Complete variable domain (other parts from reference TRBV7-9 and TRBJ1-1): DTGVSQNPRHKITKRGQNVTFRCDPISEHNRLYWYRQTLGQGPEFLTYFQNEAQLEKSRLLSDRFSAERPKGSFSTLEIQRTEQGDSAMYLCASSLGQEVNAFFGQGTRLTVV.

The table lists this clone with a count of one. The CDR3 spells CASSSIDSSTNEKLFF. The CDR3 coding sequence is TGTGCCAGCAGTTCCATAGACAGCTCAACTAATGAAAAACTGTTTTTT. The chain combines TRBV6-5 with TRBJ1-4; D may be TRBD1 (5 bases). Trimming pared 4 bases from V and 0 bases from J, leaving 12 bases between. Germline CDR1 and CDR2: MNHEY and SVGAGI. This CDR3 contains 16 residues.

The V call is TRBV18, the J call TRBJ2-3; the match to TRBD2 covers 11 bases. The CDR3 is 15 amino acids. V gave up 4 bases and J gave up 4 bases; unmatched junction bases: 4. Germline CDR1 reads KGHSH; CDR2 reads LQKENI. CDR3 bases: TGTGCCAGCTCACATCTAGCGGGGGGTGCAGATACGCAGTATTTT. Protein product: CASSHLAGGADTQYF.

This CDR3 is CASSPRTVHYEQYF. The CDR3 DNA reads TGTGCCAGCAGTCCACGGACAGTACACTACGAGCAGTACTTC. The chain recombines TRBV28 with TRBJ2-7; D may be TRBD1 (6 bases). Trimming left V 5 bases short and J 3 bases short, with 14 bases between. The germline CDR1 and CDR2 sequences are MDHEN and SYDVKM. This CDR3 contains 14 residues.

V gene TRBV4-1 combines with J gene TRBJ1-5; D gene ambiguous. The CDR3 has 14 amino acids. Germline V gene lookup returns CDR1 MGHRA and CDR2 YSYEKL. V was pared by 2 bases and J by 0 bases, with 5 bases between. The CDR3 DNA reads as TGCGCCAGCAGCCAACTAGATAGCAATCAGCCCCAGCATTTT. This codes for CASSQLDSNQPQHF.

The J gene is TRBJ2-7, the V gene TRBV9; 8 bases are a match to TRBD1. The V gene end was trimmed by 5 bases and the J gene end by 3 bases; junction bases not matched to a gene: 4. The CDR3 runs to 13 residues. Germline CDR1 SGDLS, CDR2 YYNGEE. Here the CDR3 reads CASSLGQGYEQYF. The CDR3, as DNA: TGTGCCAGCAGTCTAGGACAGGGCTACGAGCAGTACTTC.